These 6 T cell receptor beta chains came from one sample sequenced in a study of cytomegalovirus exposure and HLA in healthy donors. Primers included in the PCR were 60 Vbeta and 13 Jbeta primers. Some clones are missing from TCRdb's copy, which holds only in-frame ones; the method was immunoSEQ multiplex PCR. The sample lists about 180,000 clones, approximately 80% seen once, with approximately 0.51% in the top ten. Sequenced material: PBMCs. These receptors were obtained from a woman aged 50 to 65 in good health and CMV-seronegative.

This clone was detected only a few times. The chain recombines TRBV30 with TRBJ2-5; 11 bases fit TRBD2. Germline assignment: CDR1 GTSNPN and CDR2 SVGIG (reference sequence). The junction had 13 bases not matched to a gene; V was cut back by 5 bases and J by 8 bases. This CDR3 region has 15 residues. The chain's CDR3 is CAWAGLAGHRGTQYF. CDR3 DNA: TGTGCCTGGGCAGGACTAGCGGGCCACCGCGGCACCCAGTACTTC.

The V gene is TRBV27, the J gene TRBJ1-1; TRBD1 matches at 9 bases. CDR1 MNHEY and CDR2 SMNVEV come from the germline V gene (reference sequence). V shed 3 bases and J 4 bases; nucleotides not matched to a gene: 3. The CDR3 is 14 residues long. The CDR3 DNA is TGTGCCAGCAGTTTTTTGACAGGGGGCACTGAAGCTTTCTTT. This encodes CASSFLTGGTEAFF.

The chain recombines TRBV7-3 with TRBJ2-2, with 8 bases fitting TRBD1. CDR1 is SGHTA, CDR2 FQGTGA, per germline. V lost 6 bases to trimming and J lost 0 bases; unmatched junction nucleotides: 12. The CDR3 extends over 18 amino acids. CDR3 sequence (DNA): TGTGCCAGCAGTGCCGATCGGACAGGGAGATCGAACACCGGGGAGCTGTTTTTT. Its protein product is CASSADRTGRSNTGELFF.

This rearrangement joins TRBV7-2 to TRBJ2-3, with 8 positions matching TRBD1. CDR3 length: 17 residues. V was clipped by 3 bases and J by 2 bases; unmatched bases: 10. Germline CDR1 SGHTA, CDR2 FQGNSA. Here the CDR3 reads CASSFPLDRGHTDTQYF. The CDR3, as DNA: TGTGCCAGCAGCTTCCCCTTAGACAGGGGCCACACAGATACGCAGTATTTT.

The chain is built from TRBV13 and TRBJ1-2; D might be TRBD1 (5 bases). Germline-derived CDR1 and CDR2 are PRHDT and FYEKMQ (reference sequence). V gave up 5 bases and J gave up 3 bases, with 16 bases separating them. The CDR3 length is 15 residues. The DNA for the CDR3 is TGTGCCAGCAGCCGCGCCCATAGGGGTGACTATGGCTACACCTTC. Protein sequence: CASSRAHRGDYGYTF.

The chain has TRBV7-2 and TRBJ2-1; 10 nucleotides agree with TRBD2. The CDR3 totals 15 residues. Trimming at V came to 4 bases and at J to 7 bases, leaving 7 bases not matched to a gene. Germline V CDR1 and CDR2: SGHTA, FQGNSA. Written as DNA, the CDR3 is TGTGCCAGCAGCTGGACTAGCGGACCTGGAAATGAGCAGTTCTTC. It codes for CASSWTSGPGNEQFF.